Below are 16 T cell receptor beta chains sequenced from a single sample in a study of control samples from healthy donors and cancer patients. Data came from immunoSEQ multiplex PCR; TCRdb stores just in-frame clones and leaves some out. The table has around 150,000 clones, about 91% seen once; the top ten hold about 1.7%. Sequenced: blood. These receptors came from a man between 18 and 29 years old in good health.

The chain recombines TRBV28 with TRBJ1-2; possibly TRBD1 for D (5 bases). The CDR3 totals 15 residues. Germline-derived CDR1 and CDR2 are MDHEN and SYDVKM. V was clipped by 6 bases and J by 3 bases, with 17 bases between them. The CDR3 loop is CASRVLGGEHYGYTF. The DNA for the CDR3 is TGTGCCAGCAGGGTCCTGGGGGGGGAGCACTATGGCTACACCTTC.

This clone was observed once. The chain links TRBV19 to TRBJ1-5, with D unclear. V shed 5 bases and J shed 0 bases, with 8 bases lying between them. Germline CDR1 is LNHDA and CDR2 is SQIVND (reference sequence). This CDR3 has 14 residues. This CDR3 reads CASSPGRSNQPQHF. As DNA, the CDR3 is TGTGCCAGTAGTCCGGGTCGTAGCAATCAGCCCCAGCATTTT.

The chain recombines TRBV19 with TRBJ1-5; 7 nucleotides agree with TRBD1. The length of the CDR3 is 14 residues. V shed 9 bases and J 1 base; nucleotides not matched to a gene: 6. The germline V gene encodes CDR1 LNHDA and CDR2 SQIVND (reference sequence). For the CDR3, the DNA is TGTGCCAGCAGCAGGGGGACGAGCAATCAGCCCCAGCATTTT. Its translation is CASSRGTSNQPQHF.

The chain employs TRBV28 and TRBJ1-1, with D possibly TRBD1 on 6 matching bases. The CDR3 is 13 amino acids. Germline V gene data show CDR1 as MDHEN and CDR2 as SYDVKM. V lost 7 bases and J 4 bases, leaving 13 bases between the germline ends. CDR3 in amino acids: CASTGGRPTEAFF. The DNA of the CDR3 is TGTGCCAGCACCGGGGGGCGACCCACTGAAGCTTTCTTT.

This rearrangement joins TRBV7-2 to TRBJ1-2; D remains unclear. CDR3 size: 13 residues. V was shortened by 1 base and J by 2 bases, with 5 bases between the two germline ends. Looked up from germline, CDR1 is SGHTA and CDR2 is FQGNSA. In DNA form, the CDR3 reads TGTGCCAGCAGCTTAGGAGAAAACTATGGCTACACCTTC. It specifies CASSLGENYGYTF.

This clone was recorded only once. The gene calls are TRBV27 and TRBJ2-7, with TRBD1 matching over 9 bases. Germline CDR1 is MNHEY and CDR2 is SMNVEV (reference sequence). Trimming removed 2 bases from V and 2 bases from J; junction bases left unmatched: 4. The CDR3 spans 15 residues. The CDR3 sequence: CASSLIGTGPYEQYF. For the CDR3, the DNA is TGTGCCAGCAGTTTAATAGGGACAGGGCCCTACGAGCAGTACTTC.

This clone is a singleton in its sample. The DNA for the CDR3 is TGTGCCACCTGGCCGGGGGGGGGATATGGCTACACCTTC. Translated: CATWPGGGYGYTF. V usage is TRBV6-5 and J usage is TRBJ1-2, with D perhaps TRBD1 (5 bases). Trimming stripped 10 bases from V and 5 bases from J, with 17 bases between. Germline V gene lookup returns CDR1 MNHEY and CDR2 SVGAGI. The CDR3 covers 13 residues.

The chain joins TRBV7-7 to TRBJ1-2; 9 bases agree with TRBD1. Per the germline V gene, CDR1 is SSHAT and CDR2 is FNYEAQ (reference sequence). Germline trimming cut 1 base from V and 1 base from J; bases unmatched to any gene: 1. The CDR3 sequence is 15 residues long. The chain's CDR3 is CASSLGTGVNYGYTF. The CDR3 coding sequence is TGTGCCAGCAGCTTAGGGACAGGGGTTAACTATGGCTACACCTTC.

This chain connects TRBV6-2 or TRBV6-3 to TRBJ2-7; D gene ambiguous. The germline gives CDR1 MNHEY, CDR2 SVGEGT. The CDR3 is 13 amino acids. V was shortened by 6 bases and J by 1 base, with 10 bases between the two germline ends. DNA for the CDR3: TGTGCCAGCAGCTTGGGGAAGTCCTACGAGCAGTACTTC. This sequence encodes CASSLGKSYEQYF.

The chain combines TRBV5-1 with TRBJ1-2; D ambiguous. Germline loops: CDR1 SGHRS, CDR2 YFSETQ. The CDR3 is 15 amino acids. Trimming removed 0 bases at V and 8 bases at J, with 17 bases between. The CDR3 nucleotides read TGCGCCAGCAGCTTGGACGGACTCGGCCCCTTGGGCTACACCTTC. Protein: CASSLDGLGPLGYTF.

The V and J genes are TRBV2 and TRBJ2-1, with 8 bases that match TRBD1. This CDR3 is 13 amino acids long. Looked up from germline, CDR1 is SNHLY and CDR2 is FYNNEI. V shed 6 bases and J 8 bases; nucleotides not matched to a gene: 6. CDR3 amino acids: CASRDDRGYEQFF. The CDR3 DNA sequence: TGTGCCAGCAGAGACGACAGGGGCTATGAGCAGTTCTTC. Drawing the rest from reference TRBV2 and TRBJ2-1, the complete variable domain is EPEVTQTPSHQVTQMGQEVILRCVPISNHLYFYWYRQILGQKVEFLVSFYNNEISEKSEIFDDQFSVERPDGSNFTLKIRSTKLEDSAMYFCASRDDRGYEQFFGPGTRLTVL.

The genes are TRBV12-5 and TRBJ1-2; 7 nucleotides line up with TRBD1. The junction had 3 bases not matched to a gene; V was cut back by 1 base and J by 1 base. Germline-derived CDR1 and CDR2 are LGHNT and FRNRAP. CDR3 size: 15 residues. The CDR3 DNA reads TGTGCTAGTGGTTTGGGGGGGGACAGTAACTATGGCTACACCTTC. Encoded protein: CASGLGGDSNYGYTF.

The chain employs TRBV4-3 and TRBJ2-3; D remains unclear. This CDR3 comprises 15 residues. Germline V lookup: CDR1 LGHNA, CDR2 YSLEER. Trimming cost V 0 bases and J 4 bases, with 11 bases left between them. The CDR3 DNA follows: TGCGCCAGCAGCCAAGATTTTACAGCGCCAGATACGCAGTATTTT. This translates into CASSQDFTAPDTQYF.

The V and J genes are TRBV25-1 and TRBJ2-7; 8 bases are a match to TRBD2. The CDR3 sequence is 15 residues long. Per germline, CDR1 MGHDK and CDR2 SYGVNS. Trimming removed 4 bases from V and 3 bases from J; junction bases left unmatched: 8. Here the CDR3 DNA reads TGTGCCAGCAGTGCCGGGGGGGGATTCCACTACGAGCAGTACTTC. Translated: CASSAGGGFHYEQYF.

The chain employs TRBV2 and TRBJ2-7; 11 nucleotides match TRBD2. V lost 7 bases, J lost 1 base, and 3 bases stayed unmatched. The CDR3 extends over 14 amino acids. The germline gives CDR1 SNHLY, CDR2 FYNNEI. The CDR3 spells CASTRTSGSYEQYF. In DNA, the CDR3 is TGTGCCAGCACCAGGACTAGCGGGTCCTACGAGCAGTACTTC.

The sample holds one count of this clone. The V and J genes are TRBV7-9 and TRBJ2-5; D gene ambiguous. Trimming took off 7 bases at V and 3 bases at J, with 9 bases between the two ends. The CDR3 has 12 residues. Germline V lookup: CDR1 SEHNR, CDR2 FQNEAQ (reference sequence). In DNA form, the CDR3 reads TGTGCCAGCACCCAGAATGAAGAGACCCAGTACTTC. This translates into CASTQNEETQYF.